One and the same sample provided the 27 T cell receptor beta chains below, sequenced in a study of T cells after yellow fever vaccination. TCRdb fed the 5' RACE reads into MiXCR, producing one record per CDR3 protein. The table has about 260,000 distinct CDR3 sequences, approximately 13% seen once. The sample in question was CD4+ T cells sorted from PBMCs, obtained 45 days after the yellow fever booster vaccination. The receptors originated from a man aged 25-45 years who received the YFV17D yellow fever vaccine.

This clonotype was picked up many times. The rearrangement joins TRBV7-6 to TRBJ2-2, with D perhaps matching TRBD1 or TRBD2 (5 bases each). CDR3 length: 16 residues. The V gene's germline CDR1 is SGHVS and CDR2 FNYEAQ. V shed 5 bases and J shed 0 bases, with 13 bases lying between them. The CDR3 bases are TGTGCCAGCAGCCGACTCGGGGCTACGAACACCGGGGAGCTGTTTTTT. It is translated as CASSRLGATNTGELFF.

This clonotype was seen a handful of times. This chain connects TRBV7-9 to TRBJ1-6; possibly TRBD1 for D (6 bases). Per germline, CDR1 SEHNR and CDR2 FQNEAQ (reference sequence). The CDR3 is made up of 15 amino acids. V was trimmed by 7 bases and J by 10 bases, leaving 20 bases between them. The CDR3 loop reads CASTLGAGDLSPLHF. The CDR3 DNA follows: TGTGCCAGCACCCTGGGGGCAGGGGATTTGTCACCCCTCCACTTT. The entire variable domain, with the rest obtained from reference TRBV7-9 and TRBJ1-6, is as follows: DTGVSQNPRHKITKRGQNVTFRCDPISEHNRLYWYRQTLGQGPEFLTYFQNEAQLEKSRLLSDRFSAERPKGSFSTLEIQRTEQGDSAMYLCASTLGAGDLSPLHFGNGTRLTVT.

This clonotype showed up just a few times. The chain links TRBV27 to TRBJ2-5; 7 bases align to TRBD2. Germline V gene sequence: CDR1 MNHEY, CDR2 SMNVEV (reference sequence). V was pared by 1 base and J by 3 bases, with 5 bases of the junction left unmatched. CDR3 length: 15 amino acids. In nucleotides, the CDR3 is TGTGCCAGCAGTTTATTGGGGGGGGGGAAAGAGACCCAGTACTTC. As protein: CASSLLGGGKETQYF.

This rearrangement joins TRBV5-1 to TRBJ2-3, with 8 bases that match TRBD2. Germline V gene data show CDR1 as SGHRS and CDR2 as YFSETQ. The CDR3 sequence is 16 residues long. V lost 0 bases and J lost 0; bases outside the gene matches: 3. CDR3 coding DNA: TGCGCCAGCAGCTTGGAGAGCGGGGGAAGCACAGATACGCAGTATTTT. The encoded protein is CASSLESGGSTDTQYF.

CDR3 coding DNA: TGTGCCAGCAGTTCTACGTCCCCGGAGAGGGAGCTGTTTTTT. The encoded protein is CASSSTSPERELFF. The chain joins TRBV28 to TRBJ2-2; D unresolved. The length of the CDR3 is 14 residues. Germline V gives CDR1 MDHEN, CDR2 SYDVKM. V lost 4 bases and J lost 9, with 15 bases in between.

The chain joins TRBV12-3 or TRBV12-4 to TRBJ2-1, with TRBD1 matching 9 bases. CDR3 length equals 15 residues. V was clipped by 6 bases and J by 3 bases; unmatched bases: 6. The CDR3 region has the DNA TGTGCCAGCAGAACGGGACAGGGAGTCTACAATGAGCAGTTCTTC. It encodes CASRTGQGVYNEQFF.

The CDR3 protein is CASSLRGLQEQYF. CDR3 bases: TGTGCCAGCAGCTTAAGGGGGTTGCAAGAGCAGTACTTC. The chain combines TRBV7-2 with TRBJ2-7; maybe TRBD1 (6 bases). Germline V gene data show CDR1 as SGHTA and CDR2 as FQGNSA. The CDR3 totals 13 residues. The V end was cut by 2 bases, the J end by 7 bases, with 12 bases between.

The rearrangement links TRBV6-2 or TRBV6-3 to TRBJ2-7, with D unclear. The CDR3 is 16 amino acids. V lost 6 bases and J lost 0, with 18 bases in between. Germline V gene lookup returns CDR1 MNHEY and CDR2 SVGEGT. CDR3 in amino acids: CASRSHGDGSSYEQYF. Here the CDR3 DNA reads TGTGCCAGCAGATCCCATGGCGACGGTAGCTCCTACGAGCAGTACTTC.

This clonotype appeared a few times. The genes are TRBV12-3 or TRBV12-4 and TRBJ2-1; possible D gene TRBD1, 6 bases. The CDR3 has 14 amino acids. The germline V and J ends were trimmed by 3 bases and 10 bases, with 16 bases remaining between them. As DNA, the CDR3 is TGTGCCAGCAGTTTCCGGCAGGGGATTGGGGAGCAGTTCTTC. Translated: CASSFRQGIGEQFF.

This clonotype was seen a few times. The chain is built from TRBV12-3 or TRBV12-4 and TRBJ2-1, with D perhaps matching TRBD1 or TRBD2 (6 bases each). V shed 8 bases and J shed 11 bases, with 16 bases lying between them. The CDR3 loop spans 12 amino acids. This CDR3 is CASDSSRDKQFF. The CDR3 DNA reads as TGTGCCAGCGACTCTTCGCGGGACAAGCAGTTCTTC.

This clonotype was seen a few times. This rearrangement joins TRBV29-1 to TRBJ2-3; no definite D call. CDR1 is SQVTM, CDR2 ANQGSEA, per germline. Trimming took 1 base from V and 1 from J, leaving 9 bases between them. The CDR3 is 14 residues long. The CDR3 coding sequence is TGCAGCGTTGAAGCTTCGGTACGCACAGATACGCAGTATTTT. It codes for CSVEASVRTDTQYF.

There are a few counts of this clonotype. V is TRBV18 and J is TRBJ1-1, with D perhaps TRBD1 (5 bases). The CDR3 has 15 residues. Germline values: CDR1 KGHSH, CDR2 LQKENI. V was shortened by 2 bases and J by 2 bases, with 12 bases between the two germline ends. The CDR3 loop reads CASSPTEGHNTEAFF. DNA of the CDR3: TGTGCCAGCTCACCAACGGAGGGGCACAACACTGAAGCTTTCTTT.

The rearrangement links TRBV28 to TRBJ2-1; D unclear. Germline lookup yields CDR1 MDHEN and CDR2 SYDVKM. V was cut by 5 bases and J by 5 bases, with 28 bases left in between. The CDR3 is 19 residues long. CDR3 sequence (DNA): TGTGCCAGCAGTCCCAACCCCTATCGAGTCGAAAGGCGAGACAATGAGCAGTTCTTC. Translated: CASSPNPYRVERRDNEQFF.

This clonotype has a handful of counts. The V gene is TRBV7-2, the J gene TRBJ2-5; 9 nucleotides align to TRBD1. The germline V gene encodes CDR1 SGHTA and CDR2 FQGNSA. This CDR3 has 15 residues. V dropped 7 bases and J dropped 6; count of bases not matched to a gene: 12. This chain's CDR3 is CASNQGQGKIQTQYF. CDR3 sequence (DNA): TGTGCCAGCAACCAGGGACAGGGAAAGATACAGACCCAGTACTTC.

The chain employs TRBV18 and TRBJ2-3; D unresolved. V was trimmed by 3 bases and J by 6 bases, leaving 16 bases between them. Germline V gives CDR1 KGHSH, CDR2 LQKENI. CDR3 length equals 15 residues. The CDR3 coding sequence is TGTGCCAGCTCACCCCGGACCCCCGCTGGGGATACGCAGTATTTT. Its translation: CASSPRTPAGDTQYF.

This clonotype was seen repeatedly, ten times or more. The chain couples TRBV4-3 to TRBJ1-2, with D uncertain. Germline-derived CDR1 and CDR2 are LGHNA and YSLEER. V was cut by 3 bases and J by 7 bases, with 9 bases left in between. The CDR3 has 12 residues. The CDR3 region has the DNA TGCGCCAGCAGCCATAATCGTGGTGGCTACACCTTC. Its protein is CASSHNRGGYTF.

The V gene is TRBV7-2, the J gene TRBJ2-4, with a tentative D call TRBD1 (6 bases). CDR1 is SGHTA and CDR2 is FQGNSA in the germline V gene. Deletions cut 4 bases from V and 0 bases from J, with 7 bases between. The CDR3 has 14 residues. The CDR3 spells CASSWGLAKNIQYF. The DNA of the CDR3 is TGTGCCAGCAGCTGGGGGCTAGCCAAAAACATTCAGTACTTC. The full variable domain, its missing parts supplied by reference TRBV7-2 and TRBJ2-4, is GAGVSQSPSNKVTEKGKDVELRCDPISGHTALYWYRQSLGQGLEFLIYFQGNSAPDKSGLPSDRFSAERTGGSVSTLTIQRTQQEDSAVYLCASSWGLAKNIQYFGAGTRLSVL.

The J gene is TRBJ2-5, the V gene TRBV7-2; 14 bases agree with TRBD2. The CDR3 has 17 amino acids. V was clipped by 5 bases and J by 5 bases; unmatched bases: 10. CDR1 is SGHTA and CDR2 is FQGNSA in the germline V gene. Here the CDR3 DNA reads TGTGCCAGCAGCCGAGGAGGGACTAGCGGGAGTTATGAGACCCAGTACTTC. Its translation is CASSRGGTSGSYETQYF.

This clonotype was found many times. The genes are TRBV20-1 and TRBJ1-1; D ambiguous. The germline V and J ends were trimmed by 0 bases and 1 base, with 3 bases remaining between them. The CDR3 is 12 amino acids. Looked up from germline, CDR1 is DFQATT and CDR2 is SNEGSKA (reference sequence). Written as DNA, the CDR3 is TGCAGTGCTAGAGACCAGAACACTGAAGCTTTCTTT. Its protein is CSARDQNTEAFF.

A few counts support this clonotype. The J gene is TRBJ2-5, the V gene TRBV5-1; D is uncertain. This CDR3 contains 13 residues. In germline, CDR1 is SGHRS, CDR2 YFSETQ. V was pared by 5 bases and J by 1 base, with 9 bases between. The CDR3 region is CASSDGSQETQYF. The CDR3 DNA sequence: TGCGCCAGCAGTGATGGGTCCCAAGAGACCCAGTACTTC. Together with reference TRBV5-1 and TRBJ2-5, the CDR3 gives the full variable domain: KAGVTQTPRYLIKTRGQQVTLSCSPISGHRSVSWYQQTPGQGLQFLFEYFSETQRNKGNFPGRFSGRQFSNSRSEMNVSTLELGDSALYLCASSDGSQETQYFGPGTRLLVL.

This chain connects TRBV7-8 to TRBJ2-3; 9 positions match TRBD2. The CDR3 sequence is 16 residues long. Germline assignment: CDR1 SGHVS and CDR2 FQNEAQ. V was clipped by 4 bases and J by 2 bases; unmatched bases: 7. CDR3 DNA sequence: TGTGCCAGCAGCTCACGACTAGCGGCGGCCACAGATACGCAGTATTTT. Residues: CASSSRLAAATDTQYF.

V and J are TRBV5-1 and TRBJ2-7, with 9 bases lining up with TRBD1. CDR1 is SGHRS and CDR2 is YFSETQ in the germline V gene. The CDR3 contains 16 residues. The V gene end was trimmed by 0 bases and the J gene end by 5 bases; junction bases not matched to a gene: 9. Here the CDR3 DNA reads TGCGCCAGCAGCTTGGCCACGGGACAGGGTTTCCACGAGCAGTACTTC. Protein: CASSLATGQGFHEQYF.

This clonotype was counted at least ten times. The CDR3: CSASHLTDNEQFF. In nucleotides, the CDR3 is TGCAGTGCTAGTCACCTCACCGACAATGAGCAGTTCTTC. The rearrangement joins TRBV20-1 to TRBJ2-1; D gene unclear. Trimming removed 3 bases from V and 5 bases from J, with 11 bases in between. Per germline, CDR1 DFQATT and CDR2 SNEGSKA (reference sequence). The CDR3 is made up of 13 amino acids.

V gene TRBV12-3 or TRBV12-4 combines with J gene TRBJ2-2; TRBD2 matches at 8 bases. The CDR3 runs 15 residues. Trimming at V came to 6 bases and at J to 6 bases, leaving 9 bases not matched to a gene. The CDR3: CASRGGTRGPGELFF. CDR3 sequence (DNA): TGTGCCAGCAGGGGCGGGACTAGGGGCCCCGGGGAGCTGTTTTTT.

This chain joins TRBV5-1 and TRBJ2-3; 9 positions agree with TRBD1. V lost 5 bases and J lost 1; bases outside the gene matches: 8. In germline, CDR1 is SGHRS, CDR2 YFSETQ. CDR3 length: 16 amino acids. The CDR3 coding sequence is TGCGCCAGCAGAAGTAGGGGACAGGGCCGCACAGATACGCAGTATTTT. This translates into CASRSRGQGRTDTQYF.

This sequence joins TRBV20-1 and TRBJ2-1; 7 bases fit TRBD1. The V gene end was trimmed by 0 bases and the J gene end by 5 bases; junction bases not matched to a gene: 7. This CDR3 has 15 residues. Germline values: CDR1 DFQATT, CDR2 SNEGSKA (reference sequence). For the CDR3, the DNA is TGCAGTGCTAGAGAGGGGAACAGGGGCAACAATGAGCAGTTCTTC. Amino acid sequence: CSAREGNRGNNEQFF.

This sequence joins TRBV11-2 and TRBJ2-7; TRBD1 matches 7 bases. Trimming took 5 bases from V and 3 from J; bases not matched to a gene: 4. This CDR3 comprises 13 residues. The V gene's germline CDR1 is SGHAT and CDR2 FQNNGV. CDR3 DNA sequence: TGTGCCAGCAGCCATCGGACAGGCTACGAGCAGTACTTC. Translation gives CASSHRTGYEQYF.